The sequence of this TCR beta chain was determined in a study of T-cell reconstitution after alpha-beta-depleted transplantation in children. Findings and limits, study-wide: After one year, T-cell counts and TCRbeta diversity mostly came from new T cells. Diversity of TCRbeta at day 60 was high in some patients, arising from surviving recipient T cells and thymic progenitors. Reportedly, roughly two months post-transplant, alpha-beta T cells arose from several hundred expanded graft clones.

Preparation of the TCRbeta library was carried out with unique molecular identifiers. TCRdb reprocessed the PCR reads via MiXCR and lists one record per CDR3 protein. The sample carries about 640,000 distinct CDR3 sequences, approximately 12% recorded once. Points on this clonotype: The antigen is not known.

Trimming took off 4 bases at V and 0 bases at J, with 10 bases between the two ends. The CDR3 covers 15 residues. The material sequenced was PBMCs, mostly from graft donor cells, taken 360 days after TCRalphabeta/CD19-depleted stem cell transplant. This rearrangement joins TRBV12-3 or TRBV12-4 to TRBJ2-4; D remains unclear. The receptor's source is a male patient between 5 and 17 years old who had a stem cell transplant for acute myeloid leukemia, so the T cells may come from the graft donor. The CDR3 loop reads CASSSPLLAKNIQYF. CDR3 nucleotide sequence: TGTGCCAGCAGTTCCCCCCTCCTAGCCAAAAACATTCAGTACTTC.